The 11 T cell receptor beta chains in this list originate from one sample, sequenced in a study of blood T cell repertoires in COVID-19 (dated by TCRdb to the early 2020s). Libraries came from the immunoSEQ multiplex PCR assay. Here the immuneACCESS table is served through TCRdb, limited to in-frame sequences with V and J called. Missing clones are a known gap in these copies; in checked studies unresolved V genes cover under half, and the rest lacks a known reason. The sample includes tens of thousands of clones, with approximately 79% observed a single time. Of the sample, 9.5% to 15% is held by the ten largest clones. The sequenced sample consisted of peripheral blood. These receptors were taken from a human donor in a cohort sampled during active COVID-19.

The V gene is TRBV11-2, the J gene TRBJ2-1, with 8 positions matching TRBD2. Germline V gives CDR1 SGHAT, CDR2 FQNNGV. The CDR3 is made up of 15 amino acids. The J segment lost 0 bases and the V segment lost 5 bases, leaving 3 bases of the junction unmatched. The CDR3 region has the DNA TGTGCCAGCAGCATTAGCGGGACCTCCTACAATGAGCAGTTCTTC. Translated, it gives CASSISGTSYNEQFF.

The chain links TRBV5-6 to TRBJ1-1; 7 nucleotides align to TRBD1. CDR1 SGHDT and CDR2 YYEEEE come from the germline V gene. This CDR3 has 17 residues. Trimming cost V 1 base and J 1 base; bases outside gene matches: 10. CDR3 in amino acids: CASSLRWSGGPNTEAFF. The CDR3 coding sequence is TGTGCCAGCAGCTTGAGGTGGTCAGGGGGGCCGAACACTGAAGCTTTCTTT.

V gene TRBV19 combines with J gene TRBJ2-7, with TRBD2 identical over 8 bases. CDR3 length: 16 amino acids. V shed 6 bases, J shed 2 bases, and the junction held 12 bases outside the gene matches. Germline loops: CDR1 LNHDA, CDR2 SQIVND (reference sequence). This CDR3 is CASRIPLAGPTYEQYF. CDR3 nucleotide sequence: TGTGCCAGTAGGATTCCCTTAGCGGGACCTACCTACGAGCAGTACTTC.

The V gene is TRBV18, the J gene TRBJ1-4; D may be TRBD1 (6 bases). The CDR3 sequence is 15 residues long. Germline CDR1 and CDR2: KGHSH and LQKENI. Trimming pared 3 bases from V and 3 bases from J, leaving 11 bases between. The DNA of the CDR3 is TGTGCCAGCTCACCCGGGGGGCGAGCTAATGAAAAACTGTTTTTT. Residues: CASSPGGRANEKLFF.

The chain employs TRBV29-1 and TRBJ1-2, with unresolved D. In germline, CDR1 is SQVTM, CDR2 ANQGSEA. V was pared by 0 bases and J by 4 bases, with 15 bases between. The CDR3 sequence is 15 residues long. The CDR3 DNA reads TGCAGCGTTGAAGAAACGCGGCGGGGTGCCTATGGCTACACCTTC. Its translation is CSVEETRRGAYGYTF.

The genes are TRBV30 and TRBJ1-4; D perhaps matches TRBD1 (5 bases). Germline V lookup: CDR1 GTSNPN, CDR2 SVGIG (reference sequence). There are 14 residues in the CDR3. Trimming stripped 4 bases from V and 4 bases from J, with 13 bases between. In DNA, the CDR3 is TGTGCCTGGACCCTTACAGGATTTAATGAAAAACTGTTTTTT. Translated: CAWTLTGFNEKLFF.

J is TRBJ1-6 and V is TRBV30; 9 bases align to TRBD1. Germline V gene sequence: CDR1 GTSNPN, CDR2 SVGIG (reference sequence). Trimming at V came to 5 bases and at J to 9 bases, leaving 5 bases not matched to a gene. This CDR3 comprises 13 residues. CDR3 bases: TGTGCCTGGGCCGGGACAGGGATTTCACCCCTCCACTTT. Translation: CAWAGTGISPLHF. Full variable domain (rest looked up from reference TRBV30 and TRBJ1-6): SQTIHQWPATLVQPVGSPLSLECTVEGTSNPNLYWYRQAAGRGLQLLFYSVGIGQISSEVPQNLSASRPQDRQFILSSKKLLLSDSGFYLCAWAGTGISPLHFGNGTRLTVT.

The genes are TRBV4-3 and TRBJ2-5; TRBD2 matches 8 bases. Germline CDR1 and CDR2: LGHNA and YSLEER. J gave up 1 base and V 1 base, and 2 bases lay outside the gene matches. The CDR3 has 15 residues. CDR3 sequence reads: CASSQGTSPQETQYF. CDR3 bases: TGCGCCAGCAGCCAAGGGACTAGCCCCCAAGAGACCCAGTACTTC.

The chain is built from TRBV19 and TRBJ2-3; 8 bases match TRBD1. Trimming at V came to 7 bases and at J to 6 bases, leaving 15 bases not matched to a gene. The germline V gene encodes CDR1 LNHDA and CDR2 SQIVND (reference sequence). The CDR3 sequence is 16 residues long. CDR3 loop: CASTLGQGGVADTQYF. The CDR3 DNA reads TGTGCCAGTACCCTCGGACAGGGTGGTGTCGCGGATACGCAGTATTTT.

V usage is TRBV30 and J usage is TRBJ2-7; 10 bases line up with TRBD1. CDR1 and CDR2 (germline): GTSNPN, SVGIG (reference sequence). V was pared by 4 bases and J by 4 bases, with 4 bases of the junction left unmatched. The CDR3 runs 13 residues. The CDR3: CAWKPGQGYEQYF. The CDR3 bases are TGTGCCTGGAAACCGGGACAGGGGTACGAGCAGTACTTC.

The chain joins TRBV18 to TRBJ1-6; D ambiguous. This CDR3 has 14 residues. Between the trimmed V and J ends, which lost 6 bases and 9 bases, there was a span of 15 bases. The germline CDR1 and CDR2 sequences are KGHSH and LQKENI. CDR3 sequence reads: CASSRDTSRSPLHF. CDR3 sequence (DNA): TGTGCCAGCTCCCGCGACACCTCTCGTTCACCCCTCCACTTT. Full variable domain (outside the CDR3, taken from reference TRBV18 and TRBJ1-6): NAGVMQNPRHLVRRRGQEARLRCSPMKGHSHVYWYRQLPEEGLKFMVYLQKENIIDESGMPKERFSAEFPKEGPSILRIQQVVRGDSAAYFCASSRDTSRSPLHFGNGTRLTVT.